The next 6 T cell receptor beta chains were all read from a single sample in a study of neurological immune-mediated disorders. TCRdb reprocessed the 5' RACE reads with MiXCR, giving one entry per CDR3 protein. The table records 110,000 or so distinct CDR3 sequences, about 3.2% of them present only once. The source material was PBMCs. These receptors all come from a woman in her twenties or thirties with multiple sclerosis.

This clonotype was observed a handful of times. A read error may explain this, as a much larger clone is one base away. This rearrangement joins TRBV7-6 to TRBJ1-1; 9 nucleotides align to TRBD1. CDR1 SGHVS and CDR2 FNYEAQ come from the germline V gene. The CDR3 contains 15 residues. The CDR3 loop is CASSLGGTGNTAAFF. In DNA, the CDR3 is TGTGCCAGCAGCTTAGGGGGGACAGGGAACACTGCAGCTTTCTTT.

The sample holds many counts of this clonotype. The genes are TRBV3-1 and TRBJ2-7; unclear D gene. The germline V gene has CDR1 LGHDT and CDR2 YNNKEL (reference sequence). V lost 1 base to trimming and J lost 5 bases, with 12 bases between them. This CDR3 spans 14 amino acids. For the CDR3, the DNA is TGTGCCAGCAGCCAAGCTGTGAACTTCCACGAGCAGTACTTC. Translation: CASSQAVNFHEQYF.

In its sample, this clonotype was seen many times. The genes are TRBV7-6 and TRBJ2-5, with 10 bases identical to TRBD1. Germline CDR1 SGHVS, CDR2 FNYEAQ. The CDR3 consists of 14 residues. J was trimmed by 5 bases and V by 7 bases; bases with no gene match: 7. The CDR3 protein is CASTEGTGVETQYF. CDR3 DNA: TGTGCCAGCACCGAGGGGACAGGGGTTGAGACCCAGTACTTC. Full variable domain (missing parts from reference TRBV7-6 and TRBJ2-5): GAGVSQSPRYKVTKRGQDVALRCDPISGHVSLYWYRQALGQGPEFLTYFNYEAQQDKSGLPNDRFSAERPEGSISTLTIQRTEQRDSAMYRCASTEGTGVETQYFGPGTRLLVL.

This clonotype was recorded many times. The chain combines TRBV20-1 with TRBJ2-3; D is perhaps TRBD1 (6 bases). Germline V gene sequence: CDR1 DFQATT, CDR2 SNEGSKA (reference sequence). Trimming removed 0 bases from V and 1 base from J, with 26 bases in between. The CDR3 loop spans 20 amino acids. The CDR3 loop is CSARDPTGHRDPSRTDTQYF. The CDR3 DNA is TGCAGTGCTAGAGACCCAACGGGGCACAGGGACCCATCTCGCACAGATACGCAGTATTTT.

This clonotype has at least ten counts. V usage is TRBV5-1 and J usage is TRBJ2-7; 10 bases fit TRBD1. The V segment lost 4 bases and the J segment 1 base; nucleotides outside the gene matches: 5. CDR3 length equals 15 residues. Germline-derived CDR1 and CDR2 are SGHRS and YFSETQ. In nucleotides, the CDR3 is TGCGCCAGCAGCCGAGGGACAGGGGAGTCCTACGAGCAGTACTTC. Protein sequence: CASSRGTGESYEQYF.

This clonotype has at least ten counts. The DNA of the CDR3 is TGTGCCAGCAGCTTAGGTCAGGGCCACTCTGGAAACACCATATATTTT. Translation gives CASSLGQGHSGNTIYF. This sequence joins TRBV7-6 and TRBJ1-3, with D perhaps matching TRBD1 (5 bases). The CDR3 runs to 16 residues. V shed 1 base and J shed 0 bases, with 10 bases lying between them. CDR1 is SGHVS, CDR2 FNYEAQ, per germline.